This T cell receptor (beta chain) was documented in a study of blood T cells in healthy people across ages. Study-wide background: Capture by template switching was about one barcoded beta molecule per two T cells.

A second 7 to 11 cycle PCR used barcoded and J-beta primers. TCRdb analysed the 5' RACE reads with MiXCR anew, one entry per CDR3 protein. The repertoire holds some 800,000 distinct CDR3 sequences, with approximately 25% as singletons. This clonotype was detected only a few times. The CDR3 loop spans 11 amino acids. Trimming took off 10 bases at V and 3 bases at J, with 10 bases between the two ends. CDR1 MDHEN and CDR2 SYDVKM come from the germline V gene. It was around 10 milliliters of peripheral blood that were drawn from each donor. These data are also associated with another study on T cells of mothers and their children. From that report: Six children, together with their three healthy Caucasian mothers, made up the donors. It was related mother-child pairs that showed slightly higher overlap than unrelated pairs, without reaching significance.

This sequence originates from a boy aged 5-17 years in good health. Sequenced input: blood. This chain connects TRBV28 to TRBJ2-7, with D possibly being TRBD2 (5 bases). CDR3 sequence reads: CATLASYEQYF. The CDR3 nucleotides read TGTGCCACCCTAGCTAGCTACGAGCAGTACTTC.